Below, 16 T cell receptor beta chains from the same sample are listed, as sequenced in a study of cytomegalovirus exposure and HLA in healthy donors. Assay used: immunoSEQ multiplex PCR; TCRdb lists only in-frame clones, some missing. Of about 160,000 clones in the sample, roughly 89% are singletons; the top ten hold 10% to 13%. The sample comprised PBMCs. The receptors were sampled from a woman aged 18-29 years in good health and CMV-seropositive.

The chain couples TRBV29-1 to TRBJ2-1; 13 bases fit TRBD2. Germline CDR1 reads SQVTM; CDR2 reads ANQGSEA. The CDR3 is 14 amino acids. J was trimmed by 9 bases and V by 5 bases; bases with no gene match: 7. The CDR3 sequence: CSVYGLAGAGEQFF. The CDR3 region has the DNA TGCAGCGTTTACGGACTAGCGGGAGCTGGTGAGCAGTTCTTC.

The chain couples TRBV6-1 to TRBJ2-3, with 8 bases matching TRBD1. This CDR3 has 14 residues. The germline CDR1 and CDR2 sequences are MNHNS and SASEGT. Germline trimming cut 3 bases from V and 4 bases from J; bases unmatched to any gene: 3. CDR3 sequence (DNA): TGTGCCAGCAGTGATACAGGGGGAGCAGATACGCAGTATTTT. Amino acid sequence: CASSDTGGADTQYF.

This clone has a handful of counts. This chain uses TRBV15 with TRBJ1-2; D is uncertain. Between the trimmed V and J ends, which lost 5 bases and 4 bases, there was a span of 11 bases. This CDR3 is built from 13 residues. From germline, CDR1 is LNHNV and CDR2 YYDKDF (reference sequence). The CDR3 here is CATSSGGVYGYTF. CDR3 DNA: TGTGCCACCAGCTCGGGAGGAGTCTATGGCTACACCTTC.

The chain recombines TRBV5-8 with TRBJ2-3, with 11 bases fitting TRBD2. With V trimmed by 4 bases and J by 5 bases, 9 bases remained unmatched. This CDR3 has 16 residues. In germline, CDR1 is SGHTS, CDR2 YDEGEE. CDR3 in DNA: TGTGCCAGCAGCACGGATAGCGGGAGGGCCCTAGATACGCAGTATTTT. This gives the protein CASSTDSGRALDTQYF.

The chain couples TRBV5-4 to TRBJ1-2, with 8 bases aligning to TRBD1. J gave up 4 bases and V 4 bases, and 6 bases lay outside the gene matches. The CDR3 is 14 amino acids. CDR1 and CDR2 (germline): SGHNT, YYREEE (reference sequence). CDR3 loop: CASSADRGLYGYTF. The CDR3 DNA is TGTGCCAGCAGCGCAGACAGGGGCCTCTATGGCTACACCTTC.

The genes are TRBV4-1 and TRBJ2-7, with a tentative D call TRBD1 (7 bases). Trimming took off 1 base at V and 5 bases at J, with 18 bases between the two ends. In germline, CDR1 is MGHRA, CDR2 YSYEKL. The CDR3 length is 16 residues. The CDR3 region is CASSQVPAGQQNEQYF. The CDR3 bases are TGCGCCAGCAGCCAAGTACCCGCGGGACAGCAAAACGAGCAGTACTTC.

The table lists this clone with a count of one. This chain connects TRBV7-3 to TRBJ1-1; D call uncertain. CDR1 is SGHTA and CDR2 is FQGTGA in the germline V gene. This CDR3 comprises 15 residues. Trimming stripped 6 bases from V and 3 bases from J, with 17 bases between. DNA for the CDR3: TGTGCCAGCAGTCCCGTAGCGGGGTTTGACACTGAAGCTTTCTTT. Translated: CASSPVAGFDTEAFF.

This chain uses TRBV7-2 with TRBJ2-1; the match to TRBD2 covers 8 bases. The germline V gene has CDR1 SGHTA and CDR2 FQGNSA. The CDR3 length is 16 residues. V was pared by 5 bases and J by 0 bases, with 6 bases of the junction left unmatched. The CDR3 DNA reads TGTGCCAGCAGCGGAACGCTAGCGGGCTCCTACAATGAGCAGTTCTTC. This translates into CASSGTLAGSYNEQFF.

The chain has TRBV5-4 and TRBJ1-1; TRBD1 agrees at 9 bases. The germline V gene has CDR1 SGHNT and CDR2 YYREEE (reference sequence). This CDR3 has 16 amino acids. Trimming at V came to 0 bases and at J to 5 bases, leaving 8 bases not matched to a gene. CDR3 DNA sequence: TGTGCCAGCAGCTTGGCGACCGGGACAGGGATAACTGAAGCTTTCTTT. Translated: CASSLATGTGITEAFF. Using reference TRBV5-4 and TRBJ1-1 for the parts outside the CDR3, the full variable domain is ETGVTQSPTHLIKTRGQQVTLRCSSQSGHNTVSWYQQALGQGPQFIFQYYREEENGRGNFPPRFSGLQFPNYSSELNVNALELDDSALYLCASSLATGTGITEAFFGQGTRLTVV.

The rearrangement joins TRBV18 to TRBJ2-5; TRBD2 matches 10 bases. Germline-derived CDR1 and CDR2 are KGHSH and LQKENI. CDR3 length: 16 residues. V lost 3 bases and J lost 5; bases outside the gene matches: 9. The CDR3 nucleotides are TGTGCCAGCTCACCCGATAGCGGGAGGTGGGATGAGACCCAGTACTTC. Residues: CASSPDSGRWDETQYF.

Here the CDR3 reads CASSEYLNRGYEQYF. Written as DNA, the CDR3 is TGTGCCAGCAGTGAATATCTAAACAGGGGGTACGAGCAGTACTTC. The J gene is TRBJ2-7, the V gene TRBV25-1; 8 nucleotides agree with TRBD1. The CDR3 has 15 amino acids. V trimming: 0 bases; J trimming: 4 bases; junction bases outside the gene matches: 5. Germline CDR1 and CDR2: MGHDK and SYGVNS.

This clone was observed a few times. CDR3 sequence reads: CASRLPGEQYF. The CDR3 region has the DNA TGTGCCAGCAGACTACCGGGGGAGCAGTACTTC. The rearrangement joins TRBV2 to TRBJ2-7; a possible D gene is TRBD2 (5 bases). The germline V gene has CDR1 SNHLY and CDR2 FYNNEI. There are 11 residues in the CDR3. With 6 bases removed from V and 7 bases from J, the gap between germline ends came to 10 bases.

This sequence joins TRBV6-1 and TRBJ2-7; 9 nucleotides align to TRBD2. Germline V gives CDR1 MNHNS, CDR2 SASEGT. This CDR3 is 15 amino acids long. With 2 bases clipped from V and 1 base from J, the junction kept 3 bases outside the gene matches. The CDR3 sequence: CASSETAGGSYEQYF. The CDR3 DNA sequence: TGTGCCAGCAGTGAAACGGCGGGAGGGTCCTACGAGCAGTACTTC.

V is TRBV19 and J is TRBJ2-2, with TRBD2 matching 10 bases. The CDR3 contains 17 residues. CDR1 LNHDA and CDR2 SQIVND come from the germline V gene (reference sequence). J was trimmed by 3 bases and V by 3 bases; bases with no gene match: 7. CDR3 bases: TGTGCCAGTAGTATGCGAGCGGGAGGGCCCGACACCGGGGAGCTGTTTTTT. Translated, it gives CASSMRAGGPDTGELFF.

This rearrangement joins TRBV5-5 to TRBJ2-7; TRBD1 agrees at 7 bases. Germline lookup yields CDR1 SGHKS and CDR2 YYEKEE (reference sequence). The ends lost 0 bases at V and 4 bases at J; junction bases unmatched: 7. This CDR3 contains 15 residues. Here the CDR3 DNA reads TGTGCCAGCAGCTTGGAACAGGGGAAAGGATACGAGCAGTACTTC. It codes for CASSLEQGKGYEQYF.

The chain joins TRBV19 to TRBJ2-1; 8 bases match TRBD2. V was pared by 2 bases and J by 9 bases, with 18 bases of the junction left unmatched. The germline gives CDR1 LNHDA, CDR2 SQIVND (reference sequence). This CDR3 is 18 amino acids long. The CDR3 nucleotides are TGTGCCAGTAGTATAAGTCCTAGCGGGCCTGAACAAGGGAGTGAGCAGTTCTTC. Its translation is CASSISPSGPEQGSEQFF.